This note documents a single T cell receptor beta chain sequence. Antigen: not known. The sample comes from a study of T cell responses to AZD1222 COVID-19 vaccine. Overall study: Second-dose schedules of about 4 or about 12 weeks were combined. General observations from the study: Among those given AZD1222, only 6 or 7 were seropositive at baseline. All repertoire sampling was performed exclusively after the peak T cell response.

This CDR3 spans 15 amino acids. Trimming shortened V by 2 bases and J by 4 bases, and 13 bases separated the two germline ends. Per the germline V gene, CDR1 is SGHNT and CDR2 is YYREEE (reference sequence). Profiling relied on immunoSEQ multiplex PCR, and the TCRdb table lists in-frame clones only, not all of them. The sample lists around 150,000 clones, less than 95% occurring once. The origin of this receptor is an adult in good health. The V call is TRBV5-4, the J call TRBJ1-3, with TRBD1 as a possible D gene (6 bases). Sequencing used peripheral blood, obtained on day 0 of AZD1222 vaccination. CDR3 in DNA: TGTGCCAGCAGCTTTAATCAGGGGTACGGAAACACCATATATTTT. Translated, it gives CASSFNQGYGNTIYF. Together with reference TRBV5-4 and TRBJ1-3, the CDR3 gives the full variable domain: ETGVTQSPTHLIKTRGQQVTLRCSSQSGHNTVSWYQQALGQGPQFIFQYYREEENGRGNFPPRFSGLQFPNYSSELNVNALELDDSALYLCASSFNQGYGNTIYFGEGSWLTVV.